The T cell receptor beta chain under discussion was sequenced for a study of blood T cell repertoires in COVID-19. Study in general: Samples taken during acute and convalescent COVID-19 were collected in the United States, Italy and Spain. T cells, B-cell-depleted T cells, or PBMCs supplied cDNA or gDNA.

Original data processing: Reference gene primer amplification gave estimated nucleated cell counts. The protocol was immunoSEQ multiplex PCR, while the TCRdb copy is restricted to in-frame clones and leaves out a portion. V and J calls and clone size are copied from that table; D and trimming were computed from the DNA. The sample includes more than 60,000 clones, about four fifths seen only once; the top ten take roughly 13%. Germline V CDR1 and CDR2: SNHLY, FYNNEI. The V and J ends lost 2 bases and 4 bases, in that order; junction bases with no gene match: 4. This CDR3 region has 15 residues. This TCR was recovered from an elderly woman with acute or convalescent COVID-19. The chain is built from TRBV2 and TRBJ2-1, with TRBD2 matching over 8 bases. Sequencing used peripheral blood. CDR3 nucleotides: TGTGCCAGCAGTGAATTGGCTAGCGGGTACAATGAGCAGTTCTTC. Translation: CASSELASGYNEQFF.